Each of the 10 T cell receptor beta chains below was sequenced from the same sample in a study of blood T cell repertoires in COVID-19. Repertoires were generated with immunoSEQ multiplex PCR, while TCRdb's copy carries only in-frame clones and drops some. This table has 200,000 to 300,000 clones, 75% to 90% appearing once. The sequencing input was peripheral blood. The receptors come from a human donor in a cohort sampled during active COVID-19.

This clone was detected once. The chain couples TRBV11-3 to TRBJ2-2; the match to TRBD1 covers 9 bases. J was trimmed by 6 bases and V by 5 bases; bases with no gene match: 7. Germline-derived CDR1 and CDR2 are SGHNT and YENEEA. The CDR3 runs 15 residues. The chain's CDR3 is CASSRGQGSPGELFF. The CDR3 DNA sequence: TGTGCCAGCAGCAGAGGACAGGGGAGTCCCGGGGAGCTGTTTTTT.

CDR3 coding DNA: TGTGCCAGCAGTGAATCCCTAGCGGGGTCCTACGAGCAGTACTTC. Amino acids: CASSESLAGSYEQYF. The V call is TRBV6-1, the J call TRBJ2-7; 9 positions match TRBD2. After removal of 2 bases from V and 1 base from J, the junction contained 3 bases not matched to a gene. CDR1 and CDR2 from the germline V gene are MNHNS and SASEGT. The CDR3 has 15 residues.

The rearrangement joins TRBV9 to TRBJ2-1; possible D gene TRBD2, 6 bases. The CDR3 has 18 residues. V lost 0 bases to trimming and J lost 6 bases, with 22 bases between them. Germline CDR1 reads SGDLS; CDR2 reads YYNGEE. The CDR3 protein is CASSVDGGGGSFGNEQFF. The CDR3 bases are TGTGCCAGCAGCGTAGATGGGGGAGGAGGGTCATTTGGCAATGAGCAGTTCTTC.

The V and J genes are TRBV9 and TRBJ2-3, with a weak D call TRBD1 (6 bases). The ends were cut back, 6 bases at V and 2 bases at J, with 19 bases in the middle. Germline V gives CDR1 SGDLS, CDR2 YYNGEE. This CDR3 has 16 amino acids. The CDR3 loop is CASTSTGTRATDTQYF. CDR3 DNA sequence: TGTGCCAGCACCTCGACCGGGACACGGGCCACAGATACGCAGTATTTT.

This clone was counted only a few times. The genes are TRBV12-5 and TRBJ2-7; 11 bases line up with TRBD2. V lost 5 bases and J lost 2; bases outside the gene matches: 2. This CDR3 has 14 amino acids. Germline assignment: CDR1 LGHNT and CDR2 FRNRAP. CDR3 in DNA: TGTGCTAGTGGTGGGACTAGCGGACCCTACGAGCAGTACTTC. Protein product: CASGGTSGPYEQYF.

On this clone: Other nucleotide sequences in the sample specify the same CDR3. The chain carries TRBV18 and TRBJ2-3; no clear D gene. V lost 3 bases and J lost 2, with 6 bases in between. The CDR3 covers 13 residues. The germline gives CDR1 KGHSH, CDR2 LQKENI. The CDR3 loop is CASSPLLTDTQYF. CDR3 nucleotides: TGTGCCAGCTCACCTCTACTCACAGATACGCAGTATTTT.

V and J are TRBV7-6 and TRBJ2-7; TRBD1 matches 8 bases. Per the germline V gene, CDR1 is SGHVS and CDR2 is FNYEAQ. This CDR3 is built from 16 residues. The junction had 14 bases not matched to a gene; V was cut back by 5 bases and J by 5 bases. In DNA form, the CDR3 reads TGTGCCAGCAGCCTGGGGTTGGACAGGGTAAAGGACGAGCAGTACTTC. Encoded protein: CASSLGLDRVKDEQYF.

The sample holds many counts of this clone. CDR3 loop: CASSASLAEEQFF. In DNA form, the CDR3 reads TGTGCCAGTAGTGCCTCCCTAGCGGAGGAGCAGTTCTTC. The chain recombines TRBV19 with TRBJ2-1; 7 bases map to TRBD2. The CDR3 length is 13 residues. Germline V lookup: CDR1 LNHDA, CDR2 SQIVND (reference sequence). The V segment lost 5 bases and the J segment 10 bases; nucleotides outside the gene matches: 8.

The chain recombines TRBV6-5 with TRBJ1-2; the D gene is possibly TRBD1 (6 bases). The CDR3 extends over 13 amino acids. V shed 6 bases and J shed 5 bases, with 13 bases lying between them. Per the germline V gene, CDR1 is MNHEY and CDR2 is SVGAGI. CDR3 coding DNA: TGTGCCAGCAGCCGGGACACCTTATATGGCTACACCTTC. Translating it yields CASSRDTLYGYTF.

CDR3 sequence reads: CASRDQPGQGVSPKAFF. CDR3 in DNA: TGTGCCAGCAGGGACCAACCGGGACAGGGGGTTAGTCCAAAAGCTTTCTTT. This chain joins TRBV6-4 and TRBJ1-1; 11 bases are a match to TRBD1. Per the germline V gene, CDR1 is MRHNA and CDR2 is SNTAGT. J lost 9 bases, V lost 6 bases, and 18 bases had no gene match. This CDR3 region has 17 residues.